This passage covers 19 T cell receptor beta chains from one sample sequenced in a study of shared clonotypes between healthy human individuals. Some clones are missing from TCRdb's copy, which holds only in-frame ones; the method was immunoSEQ multiplex PCR. The sample consists of millions of clones, roughly 96% of them appearing once. Sample: naive CD4+ T cells sorted from blood. Indicated subset: CD45RA+ positively selected. All receptors come from a man aged 18-30 years in good health.

This chain joins TRBV9 and TRBJ2-3; D gene unclear. This CDR3 has 16 residues. Trimming pared 0 bases from V and 0 bases from J, leaving 11 bases between. The germline CDR1 and CDR2 sequences are SGDLS and YYNGEE. DNA of the CDR3: TGTGCCAGCAGCGTAGGTTGGCGGCCTAGCACAGATACGCAGTATTTT. Protein product: CASSVGWRPSTDTQYF.

The chain carries TRBV7-9 and TRBJ1-4; D remains unclear. CDR3 size: 17 residues. Trimming stripped 5 bases from V and 2 bases from J, with 18 bases between. Germline values: CDR1 SEHNR, CDR2 FQNEAQ (reference sequence). CDR3 nucleotide sequence: TGTGCCAGCAGCGCCGGCCTACTGATGGCTACTAATGAAAAACTGTTTTTT. It yields the protein CASSAGLLMATNEKLFF.

V is TRBV28 and J is TRBJ1-6; TRBD1 aligns across 7 bases. The CDR3 contains 17 residues. V was pared by 6 bases and J by 7 bases, with 15 bases of the junction left unmatched. Per the germline V gene, CDR1 is MDHEN and CDR2 is SYDVKM. CDR3 bases: TGTGCCAGCAGCCTAATTGGGGCCAACAGGGGAAATTCACCCCTCCACTTT. It codes for CASSLIGANRGNSPLHF. Using reference TRBV28 and TRBJ1-6 for the parts outside the CDR3, the full variable domain is DVKVTQSSRYLVKRTGEKVFLECVQDMDHENMFWYRQDPGLGLRLIYFSYDVKMKEKGDIPEGYSVSREKKERFSLILESASTNQTSMYLCASSLIGANRGNSPLHFGNGTRLTVT.

DNA of the CDR3: TGTGCCAGCAGCTTAGAGTACAGGTCGCTTACAACTAATGAAAAACTGTTTTTT. Encoded protein: CASSLEYRSLTTNEKLFF. The V and J genes are TRBV7-8 and TRBJ1-4; D may be TRBD1 (5 bases). The CDR3 length is 18 residues. Germline CDR1 is SGHVS and CDR2 is FQNEAQ. V was trimmed by 1 base and J by 0 bases, leaving 15 bases between them.

Concerning this clone: The same CDR3 is also encoded by other DNA sequences in this sample. The J gene is TRBJ1-1, the V gene TRBV6-5; 7 nucleotides align to TRBD1. CDR3 length: 12 amino acids. CDR1 and CDR2 (germline): MNHEY, SVGAGI. J lost 5 bases, V lost 5 bases, and 2 bases had no gene match. This CDR3 is CASSRTGTEAFF. CDR3 sequence (DNA): TGTGCCAGCAGTAGGACAGGAACTGAAGCTTTCTTT.

The chain joins TRBV9 to TRBJ2-3; 14 bases align to TRBD2. The V and J ends lost 4 bases and 3 bases, in that order; junction bases with no gene match: 4. Germline CDR1 reads SGDLS; CDR2 reads YYNGEE. This CDR3 has 16 amino acids. The CDR3 coding sequence is TGTGCCAGCAGCCCGACTAGCGGGAGGGCGACAGATACGCAGTATTTT. It encodes CASSPTSGRATDTQYF.

The chain recombines TRBV14 with TRBJ2-3; D is undetermined. This CDR3 is 12 amino acids long. Trimming took 4 bases from V and 5 from J, leaving 7 bases between them. Germline CDR1 reads SGHDN; CDR2 reads FVKESK. The CDR3 DNA follows: TGTGCCAGCAGCCGAACGGTAGATACGCAGTATTTT. Its translation is CASSRTVDTQYF.

The chain recombines TRBV9 with TRBJ1-3, with unresolved D. The CDR3 spans 11 residues. Germline CDR1 reads SGDLS; CDR2 reads YYNGEE. Trimming took off 0 bases at V and 7 bases at J, with 2 bases between the two ends. CDR3 amino acids: CASSVDNTIYF. For the CDR3, the DNA is TGTGCCAGCAGCGTAGACAACACCATATATTTT.

As to this clone: Other DNA sequences of this sample code for an identical CDR3. The chain uses TRBV19 and TRBJ2-3; the D is unclear. Trimming pared 5 bases from V and 1 base from J, leaving 7 bases between. Germline V gene lookup returns CDR1 LNHDA and CDR2 SQIVND (reference sequence). This CDR3 has 13 amino acids. For the CDR3, the DNA is TGTGCCAGTAGTCGACGACGCACAGATACGCAGTATTTT. It is translated as CASSRRRTDTQYF. Looking up the rest from reference TRBV19 and TRBJ2-3 gives the full variable domain: DGGITQSPKYLFRKEGQNVTLSCEQNLNHDAMYWYRQDPGQGLRLIYYSQIVNDFQKGDIAEGYSVSREKKESFPLTVTSAQKNPTAFYLCASSRRRTDTQYFGPGTRLTVL.

This chain joins TRBV27 and TRBJ2-1; tentatively, D is TRBD2 (6 bases). The germline V and J ends were trimmed by 2 bases and 8 bases, with 13 bases remaining between them. Germline CDR1 and CDR2: MNHEY and SMNVEV (reference sequence). The CDR3 is 14 residues long. In DNA form, the CDR3 reads TGTGCCAGCAGTTTAAAGCCGACTAGATATGAGCAGTTCTTC. Translation: CASSLKPTRYEQFF.

V usage is TRBV9 and J usage is TRBJ2-1; 11 nucleotides line up with TRBD2. After removal of 4 bases from V and 7 bases from J, the junction contained 10 bases not matched to a gene. Germline lookup yields CDR1 SGDLS and CDR2 YYNGEE. This CDR3 has 16 amino acids. The CDR3, as DNA: TGTGCCAGCAGCCCCACCGGGACTAGCGGTGGGAATGAGCAGTTCTTC. This gives the protein CASSPTGTSGGNEQFF.

The chain recombines TRBV19 with TRBJ1-5; 9 bases are shared with TRBD1. Germline CDR1 reads LNHDA; CDR2 reads SQIVND (reference sequence). The V segment lost 4 bases and the J segment 2 bases; nucleotides outside the gene matches: 9. The CDR3 sequence is 17 residues long. The CDR3 sequence: CASSTHRGQGRNQPQHF. The CDR3 nucleotides read TGTGCCAGTAGTACCCATAGGGGACAGGGTCGCAATCAGCCCCAGCATTTT.

The rearrangement joins TRBV10-3 to TRBJ1-5; D possibly corresponds to TRBD1 (5 bases). Trimming stripped 3 bases from V and 4 bases from J, with 7 bases between. Per the germline V gene, CDR1 is ENHRY and CDR2 is SYGVKD. The CDR3 contains 13 residues. CDR3 coding DNA: TGTGCCATCAGTGACAGGGAGAATCAGCCCCAGCATTTT. This sequence encodes CAISDRENQPQHF.

The rearrangement joins TRBV6-5 to TRBJ1-1; D gene unclear. The germline V gene has CDR1 MNHEY and CDR2 SVGAGI. This CDR3 contains 11 residues. With 5 bases removed from V and 9 bases from J, the gap between germline ends came to 10 bases. The CDR3 DNA reads TGTGCCAGCAGTGACGGAGGAAAAGCTTTCTTT. This sequence encodes CASSDGGKAFF.

The chain employs TRBV2 and TRBJ2-7; the D is unclear. Germline CDR1 is SNHLY and CDR2 is FYNNEI. The CDR3 covers 15 residues. V lost 1 base and J lost 0, with 10 bases in between. This chain's CDR3 is CASSEGSGGSYEQYF. The CDR3 bases are TGTGCCAGCAGTGAAGGATCCGGCGGCTCCTACGAGCAGTACTTC.

The chain links TRBV6-5 to TRBJ1-1, with 7 bases matching TRBD1. J gave up 0 bases and V 6 bases, and 4 bases lay outside the gene matches. The V gene's germline CDR1 is MNHEY and CDR2 SVGAGI. The CDR3 runs to 14 residues. CDR3: CASRAGGLNTEAFF. Here the CDR3 DNA reads TGTGCCAGCAGGGCAGGGGGGCTGAACACTGAAGCTTTCTTT.

As to this clone: Different DNA sequences within this sample yield the same CDR3. The gene calls are TRBV6-1 and TRBJ1-5; tentatively, D is TRBD1 (6 bases). Trimming shortened V by 2 bases and J by 4 bases, and 9 bases separated the two germline ends. Germline CDR1 reads MNHNS; CDR2 reads SASEGT. The CDR3 contains 14 residues. The CDR3 bases are TGTGCCAGCAGTGAAAGGGGGAGTAATCAGCCCCAGCATTTT. It codes for CASSERGSNQPQHF.

A remark on this clone: The sample carries other DNA sequences with the same CDR3. This chain joins TRBV6-6 and TRBJ2-7; 7 positions match TRBD1. Unmatched junction bases numbered 2, after V lost 0 bases and J lost 3 bases. Germline values: CDR1 MNHNY, CDR2 SVGAGI (reference sequence). The CDR3 is 14 amino acids. This CDR3 is CASSYSAGGYEQYF. Written as DNA, the CDR3 is TGTGCCAGCAGTTACTCGGCAGGGGGCTACGAGCAGTACTTC.

J is TRBJ2-5 and V is TRBV25-1; the D gene is possibly TRBD2 (5 bases). This CDR3 spans 14 amino acids. Trimming stripped 7 bases from V and 5 bases from J, with 17 bases between. Germline CDR1 MGHDK, CDR2 SYGVNS. In DNA, the CDR3 is TGTGCCAGCAATATAGCGCCAAGGTTTGAGACCCAGTACTTC. It encodes CASNIAPRFETQYF. Together with reference TRBV25-1 and TRBJ2-5, the CDR3 gives the full variable domain: EADIYQTPRYLVIGTGKKITLECSQTMGHDKMYWYQQDPGMELHLIHYSYGVNSTEKGDLSSESTVSRIRTEHFPLTLESARPSHTSQYLCASNIAPRFETQYFGPGTRLLVL.